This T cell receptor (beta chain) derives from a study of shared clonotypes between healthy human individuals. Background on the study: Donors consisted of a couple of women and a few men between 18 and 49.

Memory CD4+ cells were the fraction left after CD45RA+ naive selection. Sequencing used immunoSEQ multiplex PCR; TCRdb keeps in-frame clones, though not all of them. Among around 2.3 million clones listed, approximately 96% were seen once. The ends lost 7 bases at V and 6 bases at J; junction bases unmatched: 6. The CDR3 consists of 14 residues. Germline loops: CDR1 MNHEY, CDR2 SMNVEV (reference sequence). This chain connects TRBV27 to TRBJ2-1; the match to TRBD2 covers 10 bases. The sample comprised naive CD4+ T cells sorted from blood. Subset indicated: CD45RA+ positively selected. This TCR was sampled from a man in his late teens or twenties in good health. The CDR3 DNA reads TGTGCCAGCAAGGTAGCGGGGGGTGGCAATGAGCAGTTCTTC. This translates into CASKVAGGGNEQFF.